What follows are 32 T cell receptor beta chains derived from one specimen sequenced in a study of blood T cell repertoires in COVID-19 (dated by TCRdb to 2018 to 2021). Receptor amplification or capture employed the immunoSEQ multiplex PCR assay. TCRdb mirrors the immuneACCESS table, restricted to in-frame sequences. Some clones are absent from its copies; in checked studies, under half trace to an unresolved V gene, and the reason for the others is unknown. The sample table holds 230,000 or so clones, of which 65% to 90% were seen once. The top ten constitute 5.1% of the sample. The sample taken for sequencing was peripheral blood. The receptors come from a human donor in a cohort sampled during active COVID-19.

The V and J genes are TRBV2 and TRBJ1-5; 11 nucleotides line up with TRBD1. J was trimmed by 7 bases and V by 11 bases; bases with no gene match: 10. Germline CDR1 reads SNHLY; CDR2 reads FYNNEI. The CDR3 is made up of 14 amino acids. In nucleotides, the CDR3 is TGTGCCGGGACCGGGACAGGGGGGGCGCAGCCCCAGCATTTT. The encoded protein is CAGTGTGGAQPQHF.

In its sample, this clone was seen a few times. The chain links TRBV5-4 to TRBJ1-6; 12 nucleotides agree with TRBD1. This CDR3 spans 15 amino acids. Per the germline V gene, CDR1 is SGHNT and CDR2 is YYREEE (reference sequence). Trimming at V came to 4 bases and at J to 7 bases, leaving 3 bases not matched to a gene. The chain's CDR3 is CASSRDRGHNSPLHF. CDR3 DNA: TGTGCCAGCAGCCGGGACAGGGGGCACAATTCACCCCTCCACTTT.

This clone has more than one count but fewer than ten. This rearrangement joins TRBV18 to TRBJ1-2; 8 bases match TRBD1. In germline, CDR1 is KGHSH, CDR2 LQKENI. The CDR3 is 14 residues long. V lost 4 bases to trimming and J lost 6 bases; unmatched junction nucleotides: 7. The CDR3 DNA reads TGTGCCAGCTCACTGTCTGACAGGGGCCATGGCTACACCTTC. This codes for CASSLSDRGHGYTF.

The genes are TRBV28 and TRBJ1-1; no clear D gene. Germline V lookup: CDR1 MDHEN, CDR2 SYDVKM. V dropped 8 bases and J dropped 7 bases, with 17 bases sitting between them. CDR3 length: 13 residues. In nucleotides, the CDR3 is TGTGCCAGCTTCCCGTCGCAAGCCCATGAAGCTTTCTTT. This gives the protein CASFPSQAHEAFF.

Remarks on this clone: This specimen includes other DNA sequences encoding the same CDR3. Here the CDR3 reads CASSMTPNTEAFF. The CDR3 region has the DNA TGTGCCAGTAGTATGACACCAAACACTGAAGCTTTCTTT. The rearrangement joins TRBV19 to TRBJ1-1; D is unclear. V dropped 3 bases and J dropped 2 bases, with 7 bases sitting between them. From germline, CDR1 is LNHDA and CDR2 SQIVND (reference sequence). The CDR3 length is 13 residues. Full variable domain (rest looked up from reference TRBV19 and TRBJ1-1): DGGITQSPKYLFRKEGQNVTLSCEQNLNHDAMYWYRQDPGQGLRLIYYSQIVNDFQKGDIAEGYSVSREKKESFPLTVTSAQKNPTAFYLCASSMTPNTEAFFGQGTRLTVV.

This clone was recorded a few times. The rearrangement links TRBV14 to TRBJ2-2; 8 bases match TRBD2. This CDR3 comprises 16 residues. The junction had 10 bases not matched to a gene; V was cut back by 4 bases and J by 6 bases. From germline, CDR1 is SGHDN and CDR2 FVKESK. Written as DNA, the CDR3 is TGTGCCAGCAGCCCCAGGCGCGGGAGGTGGGCCGGGGAGCTGTTTTTT. This sequence encodes CASSPRRGRWAGELFF.

The chain combines TRBV2 with TRBJ2-7; 8 bases fit TRBD1. Losses at the gene ends were 5 bases for V and 2 bases for J; bases not matched to a gene: 2. In germline, CDR1 is SNHLY, CDR2 FYNNEI. The CDR3 is made up of 13 amino acids. CDR3 sequence (DNA): TGTGCCAGCAGTCGGGGACAGGCCTACGAGCAGTACTTC. Its translation: CASSRGQAYEQYF.

The rearrangement links TRBV5-4 to TRBJ1-2, with 7 nucleotides matching TRBD1. V shed 4 bases and J 8 bases; nucleotides not matched to a gene: 5. This CDR3 contains 12 residues. The germline V gene encodes CDR1 SGHNT and CDR2 YYREEE (reference sequence). CDR3 sequence reads: CASSQDRNGYTF. In DNA form, the CDR3 reads TGTGCCAGCAGCCAGGACAGGAACGGCTACACCTTC.

There are many counts of this clone. This CDR3 is CASTPSGQVNYGYTF. CDR3 nucleotide sequence: TGCGCCAGCACCCCCAGCGGACAGGTGAACTATGGCTACACCTTC. The chain combines TRBV10-1 with TRBJ1-2; 7 bases agree with TRBD1. This CDR3 region has 15 residues. The V gene end was trimmed by 7 bases and the J gene end by 2 bases; junction bases not matched to a gene: 10. Looked up from germline, CDR1 is WNHNN and CDR2 is SYGVQD (reference sequence).

In DNA, the CDR3 is TGTGCCAGTAAATCAGGGGGCGCGGGGGAAAAACTGTTTTTT. Its protein is CASKSGGAGEKLFF. This rearrangement joins TRBV19 to TRBJ1-4; 8 nucleotides line up with TRBD1. CDR3 size: 14 residues. J gave up 8 bases and V 7 bases, and 9 bases lay outside the gene matches. In germline, CDR1 is LNHDA, CDR2 SQIVND (reference sequence).

This sequence joins TRBV28 and TRBJ2-7; 10 nucleotides line up with TRBD1. V trimming: 5 bases; J trimming: 2 bases; junction bases outside the gene matches: 6. This CDR3 spans 15 amino acids. CDR1 MDHEN and CDR2 SYDVKM come from the germline V gene. CDR3 sequence (DNA): TGTGCCAGCAGTCCATCGGGACAGGGGCCCTACGAGCAGTACTTC. This gives the protein CASSPSGQGPYEQYF.

The rearrangement uses TRBV10-2 and TRBJ1-2; perhaps TRBD1 as D (6 bases). This CDR3 is built from 13 residues. With 4 bases removed from V and 8 bases from J, the gap between germline ends came to 14 bases. CDR1 and CDR2 (germline): WSHSY, SAAADI. DNA for the CDR3: TGCGCCAGCAGTGGGTGGCAGGGGAACGGCTACACCTTC. Its translation is CASSGWQGNGYTF.

CDR3 in amino acids: CASFPGQSSYEQYF. CDR3 coding DNA: TGTGCCAGCTTCCCGGGACAGAGCTCCTACGAGCAGTACTTC. V usage is TRBV11-3 and J usage is TRBJ2-7, with 7 nucleotides matching TRBD1. The germline V gene encodes CDR1 SGHNT and CDR2 YENEEA. The CDR3 is made up of 14 amino acids. Trimming at V came to 8 bases and at J to 0 bases, leaving 7 bases not matched to a gene.

In the case of this clone: The junction does not match germline at one end; this may be a read error. The rearrangement links TRBV11-2 to TRBJ2-7, with TRBD2 identical over 10 bases. The CDR3 runs to 15 residues. CDR1 is SGHAT, CDR2 FQNNGV, per germline. The CDR3 DNA is TGTGCCAGCAGGTTAGCGGGAGGATCCTCCTACGAGCAGTACTTC. It encodes CASRLAGGSSYEQYF.

The J gene is TRBJ2-1, the V gene TRBV11-3, with 10 positions matching TRBD2. Losses at the gene ends were 3 bases for V and 9 bases for J; bases not matched to a gene: 14. CDR1 and CDR2 (germline): SGHNT, YENEEA. The CDR3 has 17 residues. Here the CDR3 DNA reads TGTGCCAGCAGCTTGTTCGGAGCGGGAGGGAGAGTGGGTGAGCAGTTCTTC. Its protein is CASSLFGAGGRVGEQFF.

The rearrangement uses TRBV18 and TRBJ1-2; D is unclear. CDR3 length: 13 residues. In germline, CDR1 is KGHSH, CDR2 LQKENI. The V gene lost 6 bases and the J gene lost 3 bases, with 11 bases spanning the gap. The CDR3, as DNA: TGTGCCAGCTCGCTGGAGACGGACTATGGCTACACCTTC. As protein: CASSLETDYGYTF.

V gene TRBV9 combines with J gene TRBJ1-1, with a weak D call TRBD1 (5 bases). Trimming took 0 bases from V and 4 from J, leaving 16 bases between them. From germline, CDR1 is SGDLS and CDR2 YYNGEE. The CDR3 length is 16 residues. The chain's CDR3 is CASSVAARGRVTEAFF. CDR3 nucleotide sequence: TGTGCCAGCAGCGTAGCTGCAAGGGGCCGGGTCACTGAAGCTTTCTTT.

This rearrangement joins TRBV7-6 to TRBJ2-1; the match to TRBD2 covers 7 bases. V gave up 2 bases and J gave up 0 bases; unmatched junction bases: 10. The CDR3 runs to 18 residues. The germline gives CDR1 SGHVS, CDR2 FNYEAQ. As DNA, the CDR3 is TGTGCCAGCAGCTTATGGTCCAGCGGGATTAGCTCCTACAATGAGCAGTTCTTC. Its translation: CASSLWSSGISSYNEQFF. Based on the CDR3 plus reference TRBV7-6 and TRBJ2-1, the full variable domain is GAGVSQSPRYKVTKRGQDVALRCDPISGHVSLYWYRQALGQGPEFLTYFNYEAQQDKSGLPNDRFSAERPEGSISTLTIQRTEQRDSAMYRCASSLWSSGISSYNEQFFGPGTRLTVL.

This clone was observed a few times. The rearrangement links TRBV11-2 to TRBJ2-3; 7 bases are a match to TRBD2. The germline gives CDR1 SGHAT, CDR2 FQNNGV. V shed 4 bases, J shed 3 bases, and the junction held 13 bases outside the gene matches. The CDR3 consists of 17 residues. CDR3 sequence: CASSSALLALGTDTQYF. CDR3 bases: TGTGCCAGCAGCTCTGCCCTACTAGCGCTAGGGACAGATACGCAGTATTTT. The full variable domain, its missing parts supplied by reference TRBV11-2 and TRBJ2-3, is EAGVAQSPRYKIIEKRQSVAFWCNPISGHATLYWYQQILGQGPKLLIQFQNNGVVDDSQLPKDRFSAERLKGVDSTLKIQPAKLEDSAVYLCASSSALLALGTDTQYFGPGTRLTVL.

The V gene is TRBV7-2, the J gene TRBJ1-2; D is unresolved. Germline loops: CDR1 SGHTA, CDR2 FQGNSA. The V end was cut by 1 base, the J end by 4 bases, with 10 bases between. This CDR3 has 14 residues. The CDR3 nucleotides are TGTGCCAGCAGCTTAGGGCCGACTAGCTATGGCTACACCTTC. It yields the protein CASSLGPTSYGYTF.

This sequence joins TRBV27 and TRBJ2-7; TRBD1 agrees at 9 bases. This CDR3 contains 16 residues. Germline trimming cut 2 bases from V and 2 bases from J; bases unmatched to any gene: 7. CDR1 and CDR2 (germline): MNHEY, SMNVEV (reference sequence). The CDR3 DNA reads TGTGCCAGCAGTTTAGCCGGGACAGGGCACCCCTACGAGCAGTACTTC. Amino acids: CASSLAGTGHPYEQYF.

This chain uses TRBV5-1 with TRBJ2-5; tentatively, D is TRBD2 (6 bases). Germline loops: CDR1 SGHRS, CDR2 YFSETQ. The CDR3 is made up of 16 amino acids. Trimming took 4 bases from V and 0 from J, leaving 16 bases between them. CDR3 region: CASSTGLTLYQETQYF. The CDR3 bases are TGCGCCAGCAGCACCGGACTAACGCTGTACCAAGAGACCCAGTACTTC.

This chain connects TRBV30 to TRBJ2-2, with D perhaps TRBD2 (5 bases). Trimming removed 8 bases at V and 1 base at J, with 14 bases between. The CDR3 runs to 14 residues. Germline CDR1 and CDR2: GTSNPN and SVGIG (reference sequence). CDR3 amino acids: CALGGRMNTGELFF. The CDR3 DNA reads TGTGCCCTAGGAGGCAGGATGAACACCGGGGAGCTGTTTTTT.

The chain couples TRBV27 to TRBJ2-1, with 7 bases identical to TRBD2. With V trimmed by 5 bases and J by 4 bases, 11 bases remained unmatched. The CDR3 is 16 amino acids. Germline V CDR1 and CDR2: MNHEY, SMNVEV (reference sequence). CDR3 sequence (DNA): TGTGCCAGCAGTAATTCGGCGGGAGTAATGTACAATGAGCAGTTCTTC. It codes for CASSNSAGVMYNEQFF.

The J gene is TRBJ1-2, the V gene TRBV6-6; D ambiguous. Germline loops: CDR1 MNHNY, CDR2 SVGAGI (reference sequence). Trimming removed 6 bases at V and 0 bases at J, with 8 bases between. This CDR3 is built from 13 residues. CDR3 coding DNA: TGTGCCAGCAGCCAGCAGGCTAACTATGGCTACACCTTC. Amino acids: CASSQQANYGYTF.

The V gene is TRBV6-6, the J gene TRBJ1-5; 7 bases match TRBD1. Germline CDR1 reads MNHNY; CDR2 reads SVGAGI (reference sequence). V was pared by 8 bases and J by 1 base, with 2 bases of the junction left unmatched. There are 13 residues in the CDR3. The CDR3 here is CASRDRSNQPQHF. DNA for the CDR3: TGTGCCAGCCGGGACAGAAGCAATCAGCCCCAGCATTTT.

This chain connects TRBV9 to TRBJ1-1; 11 bases align to TRBD1. The CDR3 is 13 amino acids. The V gene's germline CDR1 is SGDLS and CDR2 YYNGEE. Trimming removed 0 bases from V and 11 bases from J; junction bases left unmatched: 3. Written as DNA, the CDR3 is TGTGCCAGCAGCGTAGGGACAGGGGGCGCGGCTTTCTTT. It is translated as CASSVGTGGAAFF. Using reference TRBV9 and TRBJ1-1 for the parts outside the CDR3, the full variable domain is DSGVTQTPKHLITATGQRVTLRCSPRSGDLSVYWYQQSLDQGLQFLIQYYNGEERAKGNILERFSAQQFPDLHSELNLSSLELGDSALYFCASSVGTGGAAFFGQGTRLTVV.

J is TRBJ1-4 and V is TRBV5-8, with 8 nucleotides matching TRBD1. Germline assignment: CDR1 SGHTS and CDR2 YDEGEE. The V segment lost 7 bases and the J segment 0 bases; nucleotides outside the gene matches: 11. This CDR3 has 17 amino acids. CDR3 residues: CASSSGQVYPTNEKLFF. The CDR3 DNA is TGTGCCAGCTCCTCGGGACAGGTTTACCCAACTAATGAAAAACTGTTTTTT.

The V call is TRBV9, the J call TRBJ2-1; 10 nucleotides line up with TRBD2. This CDR3 has 16 amino acids. V shed 0 bases, J shed 7 bases, and the junction held 7 bases outside the gene matches. The germline V gene has CDR1 SGDLS and CDR2 YYNGEE. The CDR3 DNA is TGTGCCAGCAGCGTAGTATTAGCGGGAGGATTAAATGAGCAGTTCTTC. Translating gives CASSVVLAGGLNEQFF. The full variable domain, rest sourced from reference TRBV9 and TRBJ2-1, is DSGVTQTPKHLITATGQRVTLRCSPRSGDLSVYWYQQSLDQGLQFLIQYYNGEERAKGNILERFSAQQFPDLHSELNLSSLELGDSALYFCASSVVLAGGLNEQFFGPGTRLTVL.

The chain has TRBV27 and TRBJ2-7; the match to TRBD1 covers 9 bases. Germline CDR1 MNHEY, CDR2 SMNVEV (reference sequence). After removal of 6 bases from V and 3 bases from J, the junction contained 9 bases not matched to a gene. The CDR3 loop spans 15 amino acids. The CDR3 loop reads CASSGPHRGLYEQYF. CDR3 nucleotides: TGTGCCAGCAGCGGGCCGCACAGGGGGCTCTACGAGCAGTACTTC.

V is TRBV19 and J is TRBJ2-3; 11 bases align to TRBD2. Germline CDR1 reads LNHDA; CDR2 reads SQIVND (reference sequence). Losses at the gene ends were 1 base for V and 0 bases for J; bases not matched to a gene: 6. This CDR3 region has 18 residues. The CDR3 bases are TGTGCCAGTAGTATAGGAAGGACTAGCGGGCGTAGCACAGATACGCAGTATTTT. Its protein product is CASSIGRTSGRSTDTQYF.

This chain connects TRBV7-2 to TRBJ2-7, with 7 bases lining up with TRBD1. The CDR3 loop spans 14 amino acids. J lost 7 bases, V lost 3 bases, and 9 bases had no gene match. Per germline, CDR1 SGHTA and CDR2 FQGNSA. For the CDR3, the DNA is TGTGCCAGCAGCTTGGACAGGTTCCTTGATGAGCAGTACTTC. As protein: CASSLDRFLDEQYF.